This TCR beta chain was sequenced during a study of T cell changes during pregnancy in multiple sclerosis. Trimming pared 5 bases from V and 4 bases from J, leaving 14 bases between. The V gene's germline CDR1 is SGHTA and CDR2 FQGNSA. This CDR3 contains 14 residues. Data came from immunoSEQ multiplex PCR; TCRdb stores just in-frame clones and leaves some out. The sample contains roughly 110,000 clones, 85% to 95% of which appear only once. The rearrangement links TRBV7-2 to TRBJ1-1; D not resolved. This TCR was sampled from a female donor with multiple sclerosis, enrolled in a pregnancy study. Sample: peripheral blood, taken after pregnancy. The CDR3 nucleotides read TGTGCCAGCAGCAGAGGGAGGGATGGCACTGAAGCTTTCTTT. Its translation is CASSRGRDGTEAFF.